One and the same sample provided the 21 T cell receptor beta chains below, sequenced in a study of blood T cell repertoires in COVID-19. Some clones are missing from TCRdb's copy, which holds only in-frame ones; the method was immunoSEQ multiplex PCR. Altogether about 110,000 clones are present, 80% to 90% being singletons, with the ten largest covering about 34%. The source material was peripheral blood. All receptors come from a woman over 75 with acute or convalescent COVID-19.

This sequence joins TRBV13 and TRBJ1-1, with no clear D. Trimming removed 1 base from V and 1 base from J, with 4 bases in between. The CDR3 spans 13 residues. CDR1 and CDR2 from the germline V gene are PRHDT and FYEKMQ (reference sequence). The CDR3: CASSLVRNTEAFF. CDR3 bases: TGTGCCAGCAGCTTAGTCCGGAACACTGAAGCTTTCTTT.

V usage is TRBV27 and J usage is TRBJ2-5; D remains unclear. V was clipped by 3 bases and J by 2 bases, with 7 bases between them. This CDR3 has 13 residues. From germline, CDR1 is MNHEY and CDR2 SMNVEV (reference sequence). CDR3 coding DNA: TGTGCCAGCAGTTTTATAGATCAAGAGACCCAGTACTTC. Residues: CASSFIDQETQYF.

This clone has a count of ten or more. The V gene is TRBV2, the J gene TRBJ2-7; 12 positions agree with TRBD2. The V and J ends lost 6 bases and 3 bases, in that order; junction bases with no gene match: 0. The CDR3 is 13 residues long. Germline lookup yields CDR1 SNHLY and CDR2 FYNNEI. CDR3 loop: CASRTSGGYEQYF. The CDR3 coding sequence is TGTGCCAGCAGGACTAGCGGGGGCTACGAGCAGTACTTC.

This chain uses TRBV6-1 with TRBJ2-1; unclear D gene. Looked up from germline, CDR1 is MNHNS and CDR2 is SASEGT. V dropped 3 bases and J dropped 7 bases, with 13 bases sitting between them. The CDR3 is 14 amino acids. CDR3: CASSESVFSNEQFF. The CDR3 DNA reads TGTGCCAGCAGTGAGTCGGTTTTTAGTAATGAGCAGTTCTTC.

J is TRBJ1-5 and V is TRBV5-8; D possibly corresponds to TRBD1 (6 bases). Trimming took off 5 bases at V and 6 bases at J, with 18 bases between the two ends. The CDR3 has 15 amino acids. The germline gives CDR1 SGHTS, CDR2 YDEGEE. DNA for the CDR3: TGTGCCAGCAGTATTATCAAGGGGGAATTTCAGCCCCAGCATTTT. Its protein is CASSIIKGEFQPQHF. The full variable domain, rest sourced from reference TRBV5-8 and TRBJ1-5, is EAGVTQSPTHLIKTRGQQATLRCSPISGHTSVYWYQQALGLGLQFLLWYDEGEERNRGNFPPRFSGRQFPNYSSELNVNALELEDSALYLCASSIIKGEFQPQHFGDGTRLSIL.

The chain carries TRBV5-1 and TRBJ1-1; TRBD1 might be the D (5 bases). The CDR3 totals 15 residues. V was cut by 4 bases and J by 1 base, with 14 bases left in between. Germline CDR1 is SGHRS and CDR2 is YFSETQ. The CDR3 nucleotides read TGCGCCAGCAGCCCCCAATACGGACAGAACACTGAAGCTTTCTTT. The encoded protein is CASSPQYGQNTEAFF. Complete variable domain (other parts from reference TRBV5-1 and TRBJ1-1): KAGVTQTPRYLIKTRGQQVTLSCSPISGHRSVSWYQQTPGQGLQFLFEYFSETQRNKGNFPGRFSGRQFSNSRSEMNVSTLELGDSALYLCASSPQYGQNTEAFFGQGTRLTVV.

The rearrangement joins TRBV10-3 to TRBJ2-1, with 9 positions matching TRBD2. This CDR3 has 15 amino acids. V lost 1 base to trimming and J lost 8 bases; unmatched junction nucleotides: 6. Germline values: CDR1 ENHRY, CDR2 SYGVKD. CDR3 protein: CAISEFASGVDEQFF. The CDR3, as DNA: TGTGCCATCAGTGAGTTTGCTAGCGGGGTTGATGAGCAGTTCTTC.

The V gene is TRBV5-6, the J gene TRBJ1-1, with TRBD1 matching over 9 bases. The length of the CDR3 is 16 residues. V shed 3 bases, J shed 10 bases, and the junction held 16 bases outside the gene matches. Germline-derived CDR1 and CDR2 are SGHDT and YYEEEE. CDR3 nucleotides: TGTGCCAGCAGCTGGACCGGGACAGGGTACCATCATGGAGCTTTCTTT. Translating it yields CASSWTGTGYHHGAFF.

The V gene is TRBV7-3, the J gene TRBJ2-3; no clear D. CDR3 length: 13 amino acids. Germline-derived CDR1 and CDR2 are SGHTA and FQGTGA. Deletions cut 2 bases from V and 6 bases from J, with 9 bases between. The DNA of the CDR3 is TGTGCCAGCAGCTTAGCGCGACTGGATACGCAGTATTTT. Translating gives CASSLARLDTQYF. Full variable domain (outside the CDR3, taken from reference TRBV7-3 and TRBJ2-3): GAGVSQTPSNKVTEKGKYVELRCDPISGHTALYWYRQSLGQGPEFLIYFQGTGAADDSGLPNDRFFAVRPEGSVSTLKIQRTERGDSAVYLCASSLARLDTQYFGPGTRLTVL.

Note on this clone: Additional DNA sequences in this sample encode the identical CDR3. The chain uses TRBV3-1 (or the pseudogene TRBV3-2) and TRBJ1-5; 10 nucleotides agree with TRBD1. Unmatched junction bases numbered 1, after V lost 4 bases and J lost 4 bases. The CDR3 is made up of 14 amino acids. Germline V gives CDR1 LGHDT, CDR2 YNNKEL (reference sequence). Written as DNA, the CDR3 is TGTGCCAGCAGCCTGGGACAGGGGAATCAGCCCCAGCATTTT. Its translation is CASSLGQGNQPQHF.

This clone was seen a few times. V gene TRBV7-9 combines with J gene TRBJ1-6; D remains unclear. The V and J ends lost 2 bases and 7 bases respectively, with 12 bases between them. The CDR3 extends over 15 amino acids. The V gene's germline CDR1 is SEHNR and CDR2 FQNEAQ (reference sequence). In DNA, the CDR3 is TGTGCCAGCAGCTTAAATCCAGGCAAGAATTCACCCCTCCACTTT. Its protein is CASSLNPGKNSPLHF. Combining the CDR3 with reference TRBV7-9 and TRBJ1-6 gives the whole variable domain DTGVSQNPRHKITKRGQNVTFRCDPISEHNRLYWYRQTLGQGPEFLTYFQNEAQLEKSRLLSDRFSAERPKGSFSTLEIQRTEQGDSAMYLCASSLNPGKNSPLHFGNGTRLTVT.

The sample holds one count of this clone. V is TRBV19 and J is TRBJ2-7, with TRBD2 as a possible D gene (5 bases). CDR3 length: 14 residues. Trimming pared 5 bases from V and 0 bases from J, leaving 11 bases between. CDR1 and CDR2 from the germline V gene are LNHDA and SQIVND (reference sequence). The CDR3 loop is CASSSFGLSYEQYF. In DNA form, the CDR3 reads TGTGCCAGTAGTTCCTTCGGACTCTCCTACGAGCAGTACTTC.

The chain joins TRBV12-5 to TRBJ2-5; 10 bases align to TRBD1. CDR1 LGHNT and CDR2 FRNRAP come from the germline V gene. V shed 8 bases, J shed 5 bases, and the junction held 8 bases outside the gene matches. There are 14 residues in the CDR3. The CDR3 reads CASSTGGYGETQYF. The CDR3 DNA follows: TGTGCTAGTTCGACAGGGGGCTACGGGGAGACCCAGTACTTC.

V and J are TRBV7-9 and TRBJ1-4, with TRBD1 matching over 7 bases. J was trimmed by 8 bases and V by 10 bases; bases with no gene match: 10. The V gene's germline CDR1 is SEHNR and CDR2 FQNEAQ (reference sequence). This CDR3 has 13 amino acids. CDR3 coding DNA: TGTGCCACAACAGGGGCCGGTAGGGAAAAACTGTTTTTT. Its protein is CATTGAGREKLFF.

The gene calls are TRBV20-1 and TRBJ1-1, with 9 bases that match TRBD1. This CDR3 spans 13 amino acids. CDR1 DFQATT and CDR2 SNEGSKA come from the germline V gene (reference sequence). Trimming took 3 bases from V and 7 from J; bases not matched to a gene: 6. The CDR3 spells CSASEQGAGEAFF. The CDR3 DNA reads as TGCAGTGCTAGTGAACAGGGGGCCGGTGAAGCTTTCTTT.

The chain is built from TRBV5-1 and TRBJ1-2, with D perhaps TRBD1 (6 bases). CDR3 length: 13 residues. CDR1 is SGHRS, CDR2 YFSETQ, per germline. Trimming left V 0 bases short and J 6 bases short, with 9 bases between. The CDR3 loop is CASSLGAGDGYTF. The CDR3 DNA reads as TGCGCCAGCAGCTTGGGGGCAGGGGATGGCTACACCTTC.

This sequence joins TRBV15 and TRBJ1-1; 10 bases agree with TRBD1. The CDR3 consists of 12 residues. The V gene's germline CDR1 is LNHNV and CDR2 YYDKDF (reference sequence). With V trimmed by 4 bases and J by 11 bases, 4 bases remained unmatched. The chain's CDR3 is CATSKGQGDAFF. CDR3 in DNA: TGTGCCACCAGCAAAGGACAGGGGGACGCTTTCTTT.

This chain connects TRBV29-1 to TRBJ2-3; 9 positions agree with TRBD1. V lost 6 bases and J lost 5; bases outside the gene matches: 3. Germline CDR1 reads SQVTM; CDR2 reads ANQGSEA. The CDR3 is 12 amino acids. The CDR3 DNA reads TGCAGCGTCGACAGGGGGGGAGATACGCAGTATTTT. It yields the protein CSVDRGGDTQYF.

The rearrangement joins TRBV12-2 to TRBJ1-5; the table's TRBD1 call for D was not verified on the DNA. TRBV12-2 is a pseudogene segment. This CDR3 is built from 16 residues. The CDR3 DNA sequence: TGTGCAAGTCGCTTAGTGACAGGGGGGTTGAATCAGCCCCAGCATTTT. Translated: CASRLVTGGLNQPQHF.

The J gene is TRBJ1-2, the V gene TRBV7-9; maybe TRBD1 (6 bases). CDR1 and CDR2 from the germline V gene are SEHNR and FQNEAQ (reference sequence). The CDR3 length is 14 residues. The V end lost 5 bases, the J end lost 6 bases, and 16 bases lay between the germline ends. CDR3 residues: CASSLIEQGNGYTF. The CDR3 bases are TGTGCCAGCAGCCTAATAGAACAGGGAAATGGCTACACCTTC.

This clone was observed a handful of times. The CDR3 sequence: CASSPGQGVSNQPQHF. CDR3 bases: TGTGCCAGCTCACCGGGACAGGGGGTGAGCAATCAGCCCCAGCATTTT. The rearrangement links TRBV18 to TRBJ1-5; 11 nucleotides match TRBD1. The germline V gene has CDR1 KGHSH and CDR2 LQKENI. The J segment lost 1 base and the V segment lost 3 bases, leaving 2 bases of the junction unmatched. CDR3 size: 16 residues.